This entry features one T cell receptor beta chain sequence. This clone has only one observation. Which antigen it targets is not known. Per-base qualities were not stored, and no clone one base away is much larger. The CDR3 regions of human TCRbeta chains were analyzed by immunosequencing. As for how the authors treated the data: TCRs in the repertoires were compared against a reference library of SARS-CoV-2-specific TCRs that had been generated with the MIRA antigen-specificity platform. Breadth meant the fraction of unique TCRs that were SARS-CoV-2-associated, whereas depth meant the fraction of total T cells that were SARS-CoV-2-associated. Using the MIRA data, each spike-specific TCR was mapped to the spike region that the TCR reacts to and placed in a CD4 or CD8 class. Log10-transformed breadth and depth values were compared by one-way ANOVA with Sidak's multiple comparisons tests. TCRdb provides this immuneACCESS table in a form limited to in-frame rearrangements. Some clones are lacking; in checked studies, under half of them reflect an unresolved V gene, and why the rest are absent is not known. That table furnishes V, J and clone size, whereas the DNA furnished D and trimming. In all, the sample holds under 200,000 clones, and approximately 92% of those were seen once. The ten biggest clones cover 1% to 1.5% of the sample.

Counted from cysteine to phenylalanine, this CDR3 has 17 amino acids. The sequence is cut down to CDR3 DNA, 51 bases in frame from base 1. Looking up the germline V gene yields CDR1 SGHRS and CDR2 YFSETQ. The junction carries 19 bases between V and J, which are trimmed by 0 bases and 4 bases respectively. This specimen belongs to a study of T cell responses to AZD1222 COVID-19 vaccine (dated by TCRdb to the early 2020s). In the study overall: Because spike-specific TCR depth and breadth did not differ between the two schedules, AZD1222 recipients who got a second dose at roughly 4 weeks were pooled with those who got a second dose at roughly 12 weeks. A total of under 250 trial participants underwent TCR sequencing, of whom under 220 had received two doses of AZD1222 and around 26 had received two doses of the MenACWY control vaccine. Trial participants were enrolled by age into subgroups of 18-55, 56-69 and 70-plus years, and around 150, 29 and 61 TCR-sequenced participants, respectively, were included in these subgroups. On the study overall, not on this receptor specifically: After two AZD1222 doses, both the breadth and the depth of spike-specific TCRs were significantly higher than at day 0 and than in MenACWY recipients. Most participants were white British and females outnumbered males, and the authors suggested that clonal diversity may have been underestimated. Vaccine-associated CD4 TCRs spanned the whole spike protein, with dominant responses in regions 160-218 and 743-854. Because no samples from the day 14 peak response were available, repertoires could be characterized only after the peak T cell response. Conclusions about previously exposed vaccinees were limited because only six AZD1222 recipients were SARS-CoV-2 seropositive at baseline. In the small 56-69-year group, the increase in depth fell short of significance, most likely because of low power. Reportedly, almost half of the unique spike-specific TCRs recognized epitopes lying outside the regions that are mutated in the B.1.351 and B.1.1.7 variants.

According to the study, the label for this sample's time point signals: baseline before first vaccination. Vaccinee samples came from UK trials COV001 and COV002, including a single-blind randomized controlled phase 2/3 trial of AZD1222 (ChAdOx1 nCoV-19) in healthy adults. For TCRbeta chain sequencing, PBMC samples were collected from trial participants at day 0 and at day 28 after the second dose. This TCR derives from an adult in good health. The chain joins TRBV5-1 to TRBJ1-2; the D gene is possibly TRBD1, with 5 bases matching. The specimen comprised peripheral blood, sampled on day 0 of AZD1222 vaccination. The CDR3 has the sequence CASSLEVRVGPFYGYTF. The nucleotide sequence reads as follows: TGCGCCAGCAGCTTGGAGGTCAGGGTAGGGCCCTTCTATGGCTACACCTTC.